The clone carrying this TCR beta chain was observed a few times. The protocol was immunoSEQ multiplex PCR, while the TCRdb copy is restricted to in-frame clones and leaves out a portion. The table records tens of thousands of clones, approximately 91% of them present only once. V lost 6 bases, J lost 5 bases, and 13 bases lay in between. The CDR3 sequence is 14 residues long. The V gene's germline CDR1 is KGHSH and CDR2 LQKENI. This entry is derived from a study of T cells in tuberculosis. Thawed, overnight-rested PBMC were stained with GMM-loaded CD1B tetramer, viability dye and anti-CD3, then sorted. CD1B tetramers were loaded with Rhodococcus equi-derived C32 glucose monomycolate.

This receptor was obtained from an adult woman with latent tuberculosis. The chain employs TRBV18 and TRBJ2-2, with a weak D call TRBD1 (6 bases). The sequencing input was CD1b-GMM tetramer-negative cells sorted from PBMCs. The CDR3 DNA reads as TGTGCCAGCTCCCCTAAGGGGGAGACCGGGGAGCTGTTTTTT. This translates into CASSPKGETGELFF.